This entry lists 30 T cell receptor beta chains sequenced from one sample in a study of blood T cell repertoires in COVID-19. Profiled with immunoSEQ multiplex PCR; TCRdb holds only in-frame clones, not every one. This repertoire shows about 340,000 clones, more than 75% found once; its top ten account for around 6%. The sequenced sample was peripheral blood. The receptor source for this set is a woman aged 45 to 65 with COVID-19, enrolled during active disease.

CDR3 coding DNA: TGCGCCAGCAGGGAGACAGGGACCTATGAAAAACTGTTTTTT. Translated: CASRETGTYEKLFF. The chain links TRBV5-1 to TRBJ1-4; 7 bases agree with TRBD1. J was trimmed by 6 bases and V by 5 bases; bases with no gene match: 7. Germline loops: CDR1 SGHRS, CDR2 YFSETQ. This CDR3 comprises 14 residues. The whole variable domain, filled in from reference TRBV5-1 and TRBJ1-4, reads KAGVTQTPRYLIKTRGQQVTLSCSPISGHRSVSWYQQTPGQGLQFLFEYFSETQRNKGNFPGRFSGRQFSNSRSEMNVSTLELGDSALYLCASRETGTYEKLFFGSGTQLSVL.

In its sample, this clone was seen once. The V gene is TRBV6-5, the J gene TRBJ2-7, with D perhaps matching TRBD1 (6 bases). CDR1 and CDR2 (germline): MNHEY, SVGAGI. Deletions cut 2 bases from V and 9 bases from J, with 20 bases between. The CDR3 totals 15 residues. CDR3 in amino acids: CASSYRPGTPRGQYF. DNA for the CDR3: TGTGCCAGCAGTTACCGCCCTGGGACACCCCGGGGGCAGTACTTC.

The rearrangement uses TRBV21-1 and TRBJ2-1; the tabulated D call, TRBD2, remains unverified against the DNA. TRBV21-1 is tagged as a pseudogene. This CDR3 contains 17 residues. CDR3 nucleotide sequence: TGTGCCAGCAGCATAGGGACTAGCGGGAGTAGGTACAATGAGCAGTTCTTC. Translation: CASSIGTSGSRYNEQFF.

This clone was observed a single time. The V and J genes are TRBV7-9 and TRBJ2-1, with 8 bases identical to TRBD2. The CDR3 contains 12 residues. Germline lookup yields CDR1 SEHNR and CDR2 FQNEAQ (reference sequence). V lost 4 bases and J lost 15; bases outside the gene matches: 8. CDR3 loop: CASSSGGLVLFF. DNA for the CDR3: TGTGCCAGCAGCTCGGGAGGGCTAGTACTGTTCTTC. Complete variable domain (other parts from reference TRBV7-9 and TRBJ2-1): DTGVSQNPRHKITKRGQNVTFRCDPISEHNRLYWYRQTLGQGPEFLTYFQNEAQLEKSRLLSDRFSAERPKGSFSTLEIQRTEQGDSAMYLCASSSGGLVLFFGPGTRLTVL.

The CDR3 sequence is CSVEQQIKTGTGEQYF. CDR3 DNA: TGCAGCGTTGAACAACAAATAAAAACAGGGACGGGCGAGCAGTACTTC. V gene TRBV29-1 combines with J gene TRBJ2-7, with D possibly being TRBD1 (6 bases). The germline gives CDR1 SQVTM, CDR2 ANQGSEA. The CDR3 is 16 residues long. The V end lost 2 bases, the J end lost 6 bases, and 23 bases lay between the germline ends.

In DNA, the CDR3 is TGTGCCAGCAGCCAAGATCAGGCTAGCGGGAGGGCCATCTTCACAGATACGCAGTATTTT. Residues: CASSQDQASGRAIFTDTQYF. The chain recombines TRBV4-2 with TRBJ2-3, with TRBD2 matching 12 bases. This CDR3 spans 20 amino acids. V lost 0 bases to trimming and J lost 2 bases; unmatched junction nucleotides: 12. CDR1 is LGHNA and CDR2 is YNFKEQ in the germline V gene.

This clone was counted a single time. The rearrangement joins TRBV5-1 to TRBJ1-2, with 7 positions matching TRBD1. V was pared by 4 bases and J by 6 bases, with 6 bases of the junction left unmatched. This CDR3 spans 13 amino acids. Germline V lookup: CDR1 SGHRS, CDR2 YFSETQ. The CDR3 here is CASSPQGENGYTF. The DNA of the CDR3 is TGCGCCAGCAGCCCCCAGGGGGAGAATGGCTACACCTTC.

V gene TRBV11-3 combines with J gene TRBJ2-7; D possibly corresponds to TRBD2 (5 bases). Trimming cost V 2 bases and J 3 bases, with 8 bases left between them. The CDR3 has 13 amino acids. Looked up from germline, CDR1 is SGHNT and CDR2 is YENEEA. The CDR3 nucleotides are TGTGCCAGCAGCTTACGGGGATTCTACGAGCAGTACTTC. Translation gives CASSLRGFYEQYF.

DNA of the CDR3: TGCGCCAGCAGCTTGGTCCGGAAAGACAGGGATCGGCAGCCCCAGCATTTT. It encodes CASSLVRKDRDRQPQHF. V gene TRBV5-1 combines with J gene TRBJ1-5; 7 positions agree with TRBD1. In germline, CDR1 is SGHRS, CDR2 YFSETQ. V gave up 0 bases and J gave up 7 bases; unmatched junction bases: 13. The CDR3 loop spans 17 amino acids.

This chain uses TRBV5-4 with TRBJ2-7; D might be TRBD1 (5 bases). V was shortened by 0 bases and J by 5 bases, with 12 bases between the two germline ends. CDR3 length equals 14 residues. Per the germline V gene, CDR1 is SGHNT and CDR2 is YYREEE (reference sequence). The CDR3 nucleotides are TGTGCCAGCAGCTTGGTTACCACAGGTGACGAGCAGTACTTC. Translation gives CASSLVTTGDEQYF. Full variable domain (remainder filled in from reference TRBV5-4 and TRBJ2-7): ETGVTQSPTHLIKTRGQQVTLRCSSQSGHNTVSWYQQALGQGPQFIFQYYREEENGRGNFPPRFSGLQFPNYSSELNVNALELDDSALYLCASSLVTTGDEQYFGPGTRLTVT.

This chain links TRBV9 with TRBJ2-3; D gene unclear. V was shortened by 5 bases and J by 0 bases, with 13 bases between the two germline ends. Germline CDR1 reads SGDLS; CDR2 reads YYNGEE. The CDR3 sequence is 15 residues long. CDR3 in DNA: TGTGCCAGCAGTCTAGACTTGCCTAGCACAGATACGCAGTATTTT. Protein sequence: CASSLDLPSTDTQYF.

This clone was observed a handful of times. The chain carries TRBV29-1 and TRBJ1-1, with D tentatively TRBD1 (5 bases). The CDR3 extends over 16 amino acids. Germline V CDR1 and CDR2: SQVTM, ANQGSEA. Trimming shortened V by 1 base and J by 4 bases, and 19 bases separated the two germline ends. CDR3 region: CSVEGGLGQGGTEAFF. The CDR3 nucleotides are TGCAGCGTTGAAGGAGGATTGGGGCAGGGTGGCACTGAAGCTTTCTTT.

This chain connects TRBV7-9 to TRBJ2-7; D possibly corresponds to TRBD1 (6 bases). Looked up from germline, CDR1 is SEHNR and CDR2 is FQNEAQ (reference sequence). Trimming pared 5 bases from V and 1 base from J, leaving 18 bases between. CDR3 size: 16 residues. The CDR3 DNA sequence: TGTGCCAGCAGCCTAGGCCGGGACACTAATTCCTACGAGCAGTACTTC. Translating it yields CASSLGRDTNSYEQYF.

J is TRBJ1-5 and V is TRBV19; D not resolved. Per the germline V gene, CDR1 is LNHDA and CDR2 is SQIVND (reference sequence). CDR3 length: 15 residues. The V gene lost 7 bases and the J gene lost 1 base, with 14 bases spanning the gap. The CDR3 nucleotides are TGTGCCAGTAAACGGGGAGGTCGGAGCAATCAGCCCCAGCATTTT. Translating it yields CASKRGGRSNQPQHF. Combining the CDR3 with reference TRBV19 and TRBJ1-5 gives the whole variable domain DGGITQSPKYLFRKEGQNVTLSCEQNLNHDAMYWYRQDPGQGLRLIYYSQIVNDFQKGDIAEGYSVSREKKESFPLTVTSAQKNPTAFYLCASKRGGRSNQPQHFGDGTRLSIL.

The V gene is TRBV5-1, the J gene TRBJ2-7; 11 positions agree with TRBD2. The germline V gene encodes CDR1 SGHRS and CDR2 YFSETQ. Trimming at V came to 4 bases and at J to 7 bases, leaving 10 bases not matched to a gene. This CDR3 is built from 15 residues. The CDR3 reads CASSPTSGARGEQYF. The CDR3 DNA sequence: TGCGCCAGCAGCCCGACTAGCGGGGCCAGGGGGGAGCAGTACTTC.

The chain is built from TRBV5-6 and TRBJ1-1; the D gene is possibly TRBD1 (5 bases). The CDR3 runs to 14 residues. Germline CDR1 is SGHDT and CDR2 is YYEEEE. V lost 4 bases and J 4 bases, leaving 14 bases between the germline ends. DNA of the CDR3: TGTGCCAGCAGCCAGGGCTTATCGACCACTGAAGCTTTCTTT. Translating it yields CASSQGLSTTEAFF. Together with reference TRBV5-6 and TRBJ1-1, the CDR3 gives the full variable domain: DAGVTQSPTHLIKTRGQQVTLRCSPKSGHDTVSWYQQALGQGPQFIFQYYEEEERQRGNFPDRFSGHQFPNYSSELNVNALLLGDSALYLCASSQGLSTTEAFFGQGTRLTVV.

The rearrangement links TRBV2 to TRBJ1-6; D perhaps matches TRBD1 (6 bases). The CDR3 spans 16 residues. Trimming removed 4 bases at V and 8 bases at J, with 18 bases between. The V gene's germline CDR1 is SNHLY and CDR2 FYNNEI. The DNA for the CDR3 is TGTGCCAGCAGTGTATACGGGAGGGACAACTATTCACCCCTCCACTTT. It translates to CASSVYGRDNYSPLHF.

The rearrangement joins TRBV19 to TRBJ2-7; no definite D call. CDR1 is LNHDA, CDR2 SQIVND, per germline (reference sequence). V dropped 3 bases and J dropped 3 bases, with 15 bases sitting between them. The length of the CDR3 is 15 residues. CDR3 in DNA: TGTGCCAGTAGTATCGGCGCCTCGCGGTACTACGAGCAGTACTTC. Its protein product is CASSIGASRYYEQYF. Combining the CDR3 with reference TRBV19 and TRBJ2-7 gives the whole variable domain DGGITQSPKYLFRKEGQNVTLSCEQNLNHDAMYWYRQDPGQGLRLIYYSQIVNDFQKGDIAEGYSVSREKKESFPLTVTSAQKNPTAFYLCASSIGASRYYEQYFGPGTRLTVT.

The chain links TRBV28 to TRBJ2-7, with 7 positions matching TRBD1. V lost 5 bases to trimming and J lost 2 bases; unmatched junction nucleotides: 15. Germline lookup yields CDR1 MDHEN and CDR2 SYDVKM. CDR3 length equals 17 residues. The CDR3 DNA is TGTGCCAGCAGTACCTTAGTGGGTAGGGGGCGCCCCTACGAGCAGTACTTC. Encoded protein: CASSTLVGRGRPYEQYF. Full variable domain (outside the CDR3, taken from reference TRBV28 and TRBJ2-7): DVKVTQSSRYLVKRTGEKVFLECVQDMDHENMFWYRQDPGLGLRLIYFSYDVKMKEKGDIPEGYSVSREKKERFSLILESASTNQTSMYLCASSTLVGRGRPYEQYFGPGTRLTVT.

This clone has just one count. The chain carries TRBV5-5 and TRBJ1-2; D possibly corresponds to TRBD1 (6 bases). This CDR3 comprises 13 residues. Germline CDR1 is SGHKS and CDR2 is YYEKEE (reference sequence). With 4 bases removed from V and 5 bases from J, the gap between germline ends came to 12 bases. Here the CDR3 reads CASSLGQSYGYTF. CDR3 DNA: TGTGCCAGCAGCCTAGGACAGTCGTATGGCTACACCTTC.

The rearrangement joins TRBV6-4 to TRBJ1-5, with D maybe TRBD1 (6 bases). Deletions cut 7 bases from V and 6 bases from J, with 28 bases between. CDR3 length: 18 amino acids. The germline V gene has CDR1 MRHNA and CDR2 SNTAGT. The CDR3, as DNA: TGTGCCAGCAAAGGTAGCAGGGGACGGGAGGTTGCAACTCAGCCCCAGCATTTT. Translation: CASKGSRGREVATQPQHF.

The rearrangement joins TRBV18 to TRBJ1-2, with 8 positions matching TRBD1. J gave up 7 bases and V 5 bases, and 12 bases lay outside the gene matches. CDR1 and CDR2 from the germline V gene are KGHSH and LQKENI. The CDR3 is made up of 15 amino acids. For the CDR3, the DNA is TGTGCCAGCTCATCAGACAGGGGTTCAGGGAGTGGCTACACCTTC. The encoded protein is CASSSDRGSGSGYTF.

The V and J genes are TRBV7-9 and TRBJ2-3, with 7 nucleotides matching TRBD2. CDR3 size: 16 residues. Per germline, CDR1 SEHNR and CDR2 FQNEAQ (reference sequence). The V and J ends lost 1 base and 0 bases, in that order; junction bases with no gene match: 4. The CDR3 loop reads CASSLGLADSTDTQYF. The CDR3, as DNA: TGTGCCAGCAGCTTAGGTCTAGCGGATAGCACAGATACGCAGTATTTT. Together with reference TRBV7-9 and TRBJ2-3, the CDR3 gives the full variable domain: DTGVSQNPRHKITKRGQNVTFRCDPISEHNRLYWYRQTLGQGPEFLTYFQNEAQLEKSRLLSDRFSAERPKGSFSTLEIQRTEQGDSAMYLCASSLGLADSTDTQYFGPGTRLTVL.

The chain is built from TRBV19 and TRBJ1-1; 7 nucleotides line up with TRBD1. The V gene's germline CDR1 is LNHDA and CDR2 SQIVND (reference sequence). The CDR3 covers 16 residues. V lost 5 bases to trimming and J lost 9 bases; unmatched junction nucleotides: 18. CDR3 bases: TGTGCCAGTAGTTACAGGGGCCAAATCTCGAGGGCGCAAGCTTTCTTT. Translated, it gives CASSYRGQISRAQAFF. Combining the CDR3 with reference TRBV19 and TRBJ1-1 gives the whole variable domain DGGITQSPKYLFRKEGQNVTLSCEQNLNHDAMYWYRQDPGQGLRLIYYSQIVNDFQKGDIAEGYSVSREKKESFPLTVTSAQKNPTAFYLCASSYRGQISRAQAFFGQGTRLTVV.

This clone has more than one count but fewer than ten. The V call is TRBV3-1 (or the pseudogene TRBV3-2), the J call TRBJ2-7; possible D gene TRBD1, 5 bases. CDR3 size: 15 residues. Germline V gene sequence: CDR1 LGHDT, CDR2 YNNKEL (reference sequence). Between the trimmed V and J ends, which lost 4 bases and 3 bases, there was a span of 16 bases. The CDR3 loop is CASSRDRNHNYEQYF. Here the CDR3 DNA reads TGTGCCAGCAGCCGTGACAGAAACCATAACTACGAGCAGTACTTC.

The genes are TRBV5-4 and TRBJ1-1; 9 nucleotides align to TRBD1. The J segment lost 1 base and the V segment lost 4 bases, leaving 5 bases of the junction unmatched. The CDR3 covers 15 residues. Germline CDR1 is SGHNT and CDR2 is YYREEE (reference sequence). As DNA, the CDR3 is TGTGCCAGCAGCGGGGGGACAGGGACGAACACTGAAGCTTTCTTT. Its translation is CASSGGTGTNTEAFF.

V and J are TRBV29-1 and TRBJ2-7; TRBD2 matches 10 bases. Germline CDR1 and CDR2: SQVTM and ANQGSEA. The CDR3 is 14 amino acids. The V segment lost 6 bases and the J segment 5 bases; nucleotides outside the gene matches: 10. In DNA, the CDR3 is TGCAGCGTGGGGGGGCTAGCGGGAGCCCACGAGCAGTACTTC. As protein: CSVGGLAGAHEQYF.

This clone was detected only a few times. The chain recombines TRBV6-5 with TRBJ2-7; D is perhaps TRBD1 (6 bases). The CDR3 has 14 residues. V was shortened by 6 bases and J by 2 bases, with 14 bases between the two germline ends. CDR1 is MNHEY and CDR2 is SVGAGI in the germline V gene. DNA for the CDR3: TGTGCCAGCAGATCACTCTGGACAGCCTACGAGCAGTACTTC. This encodes CASRSLWTAYEQYF.

This sequence joins TRBV5-4 and TRBJ2-7; 9 bases agree with TRBD1. V shed 2 bases and J 6 bases; nucleotides not matched to a gene: 9. Germline CDR1 reads SGHNT; CDR2 reads YYREEE (reference sequence). The CDR3 extends over 15 amino acids. CDR3 amino acids: CASSFGTGLSGEQYF. DNA of the CDR3: TGTGCCAGCAGCTTTGGGACAGGGCTGTCAGGCGAGCAGTACTTC.

This rearrangement joins TRBV30 to TRBJ1-1; a weak D match, TRBD1 (5 bases). V dropped 2 bases and J dropped 6 bases, with 10 bases sitting between them. Germline V lookup: CDR1 GTSNPN, CDR2 SVGIG (reference sequence). The CDR3 runs 12 residues. The CDR3 region has the DNA TGTGCCTGGAGTACCGCGGGGGCTGAAGCTTTCTTT. This encodes CAWSTAGAEAFF.